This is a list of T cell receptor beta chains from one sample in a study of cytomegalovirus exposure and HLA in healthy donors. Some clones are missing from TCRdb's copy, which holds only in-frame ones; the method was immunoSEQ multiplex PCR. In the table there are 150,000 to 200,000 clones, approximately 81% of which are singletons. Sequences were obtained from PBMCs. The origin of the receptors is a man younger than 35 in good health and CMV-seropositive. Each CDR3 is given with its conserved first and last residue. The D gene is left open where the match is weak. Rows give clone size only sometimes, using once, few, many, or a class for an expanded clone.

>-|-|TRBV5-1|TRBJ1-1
TGCGCCAGCAGCTTCGGAGGGTCTAGCATGAACACTGAAGCTTTCTTT
CASSFGGSSMNTEAFF
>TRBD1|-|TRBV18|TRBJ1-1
TGTGCCAGCTCACATGGACAGGGTAGCACTGAAGCTTTCTTT
CASSHGQGSTEAFF
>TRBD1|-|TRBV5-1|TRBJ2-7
TGCGCCAGCAGCTCCCGGGACAGGAGCTCCTACGAGCAGTACTTC
CASSSRDRSSYEQYF
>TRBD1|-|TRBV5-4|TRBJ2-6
TGTGCCAGCAGCTCACAGGGGGCGAGGTCTGGGGCCAACGTCCTGACTTTC
CASSSQGARSGANVLTF
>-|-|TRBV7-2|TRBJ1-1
TGTGCCAGCAGCCTTTTGGCGAAGGGGGGGTATAAGGCTTTCTTT
CASSLLAKGGYKAFF
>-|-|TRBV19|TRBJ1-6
TGTGCCAGTTCTGAACAGGGATATAATTCACCCCTCCACTTT
CASSEQGYNSPLHF
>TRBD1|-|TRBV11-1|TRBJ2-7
TGTGCCAGCAGCTCATCCTCCGGGACAGCGGTTCATTACGAGCAGTACTTC
CASSSSSGTAVHYEQYF
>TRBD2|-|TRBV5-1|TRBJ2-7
TGCGCCAGCAGCCTCCAAGCGGGGGGGCCCTACGAGCAGTACTTC
CASSLQAGGPYEQYF
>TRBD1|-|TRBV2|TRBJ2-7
TGTGCCAGCAGGAAGACAGGGACCTCCTACGAGCAGTACTTC
CASRKTGTSYEQYF
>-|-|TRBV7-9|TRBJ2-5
TGTGCCAGCAGCCTATACGGACTGCAAGAGACCCAGTACTTC
CASSLYGLQETQYF
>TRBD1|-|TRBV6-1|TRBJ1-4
TGTGCCAGCAGTGAAGTGAGACAGGGTATATCGACTAATGAAAAACTGTTTTTT
CASSEVRQGISTNEKLFF
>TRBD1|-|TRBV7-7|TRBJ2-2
TGTGCTAGCAGACCTGGACAGGGGGGGGACACCGGGGAGCTGTTTTTT
CASRPGQGGDTGELFF
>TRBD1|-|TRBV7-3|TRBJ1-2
TGTGCCAGCAGGTTGGGACAGTTCTATGGCTACACCTTC
CASRLGQFYGYTF
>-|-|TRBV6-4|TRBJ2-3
TGTGCCAGCAGTGACGGAGGGGCGGGTACAGATACGCAGTATTTT
CASSDGGAGTDTQYF
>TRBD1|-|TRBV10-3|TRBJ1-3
TGTGCCACCTTACCCACAGGGGACGGAAACACCATATATTTT
CATLPTGDGNTIYF
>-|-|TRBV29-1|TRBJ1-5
TGCAGCGCTTTAACAGGTAGCAATCAGCCCCAGCATTTT
CSALTGSNQPQHF
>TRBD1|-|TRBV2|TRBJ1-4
TGTGCCAGCAGTGATTGGGACAGTTCGGCAACTAATGAAAAACTGTTTTTT
CASSDWDSSATNEKLFF
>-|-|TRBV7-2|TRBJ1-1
TGTGCCAGCAGCTTATCGGCGGGGCGGCCGGCTGAAGCTTTCTTT
CASSLSAGRPAEAFF
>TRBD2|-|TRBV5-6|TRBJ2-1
TGTGCCAGCAGCTTGTCGGGCGGGGGGCAATACAATGAGCAGTTCTTC
CASSLSGGGQYNEQFF
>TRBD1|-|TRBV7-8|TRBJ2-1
TGTGCCAGTAGCTTAGTCCGGGACAGGGATGACAATGAGCAGTTCTTC
CASSLVRDRDDNEQFF
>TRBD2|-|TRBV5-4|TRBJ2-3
TGTGCCAGCAGCTTGAGGGTACTAGCGGGACCTACAGATACGCAGTATTTT
CASSLRVLAGPTDTQYF
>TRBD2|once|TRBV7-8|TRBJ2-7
TGTGCCAGCAGCTCTACTAGCGGGGGGATCTACGAGCAGTACTTC
CASSSTSGGIYEQYF
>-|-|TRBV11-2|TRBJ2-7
TGTGCCAGCAGCTTAGACCAGGGAAACTACGAGCAGTACTTC
CASSLDQGNYEQYF
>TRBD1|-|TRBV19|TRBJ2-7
TGTGCCAGTAGTATAGCCTTCACCCGCGGACAGGGAGAGCAGTACTTC
CASSIAFTRGQGEQYF
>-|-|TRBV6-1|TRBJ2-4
TGTGCCAGCAGTGAAGTCGGCCCAACGGGGATTCAGTACTTC
CASSEVGPTGIQYF
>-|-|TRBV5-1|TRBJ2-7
TGCGCCAGCAGCTTGACGGCCCAGGACTCCTACGAGCAGTACTTC
CASSLTAQDSYEQYF
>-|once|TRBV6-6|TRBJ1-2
TGTGCCAGCAGTTACCCCGGACAGTGGGGGCGAGATGGCTACACCTTC
CASSYPGQWGRDGYTF
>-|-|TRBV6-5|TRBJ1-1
TGTGCCAGCACTTTCCCCGGCGCGGGCCAAGCTTTCTTT
CASTFPGAGQAFF
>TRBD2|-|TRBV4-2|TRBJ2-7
TGTGCCAGCAGCCAAAAAATGCTGGGGACTAGCGGGGGGGCTTCCTACGAGCAGTACTTC
CASSQKMLGTSGGASYEQYF
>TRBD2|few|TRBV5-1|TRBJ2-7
TGCGCCAGCAGCTTGGAGGCTAGCGGGGCTGACGAGCAGTACTTC
CASSLEASGADEQYF
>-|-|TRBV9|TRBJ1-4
TGTGCCAGCAGCGTAGCCCCTTTCGGTGAAAAACTGTTTTTT
CASSVAPFGEKLFF
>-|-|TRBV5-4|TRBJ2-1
TGTGCCAGCAGCTTGGTACAGGATGGTTACAATGAGCAGTTCTTC
CASSLVQDGYNEQFF
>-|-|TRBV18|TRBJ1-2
TGTGCCAGCTCGCGGGGATCGGGTGTTTACTATGGCTACACCTTC
CASSRGSGVYYGYTF
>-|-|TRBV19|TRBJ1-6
TGTGCCAGTAGTGTACAGGGATATTATAATTCACCCCTCCACTTT
CASSVQGYYNSPLHF
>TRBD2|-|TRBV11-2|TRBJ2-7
TGTGCCAGCAGCTCGGGGAGGGCCGAGCAGTACTTC
CASSSGRAEQYF
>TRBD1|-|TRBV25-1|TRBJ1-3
TGTGCCAGCAGTGATCAGGGGGTCGGAAACACCATATATTTT
CASSDQGVGNTIYF
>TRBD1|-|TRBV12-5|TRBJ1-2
TGTGCTAGTGGTTTGGTGAGAGGGGGCCTGGGTGGCTACACCTTC
CASGLVRGGLGGYTF
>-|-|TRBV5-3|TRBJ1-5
TGTGCCAGAAAAGTCCGGGAAGTGGGTCAGCCCCAGCATTTT
CARKVREVGQPQHF
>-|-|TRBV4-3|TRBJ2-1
TGCGCCAGCAGCCAAGCAGGGGAAGTGTACAATGAGCAGTTCTTC
CASSQAGEVYNEQFF
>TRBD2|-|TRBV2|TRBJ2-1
TGTGCCAGCAGCCTTGGGACTAGCGAGTACAATGAGCAGTTCTTC
CASSLGTSEYNEQFF
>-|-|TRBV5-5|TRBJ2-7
TGTGCCAGCAGCGCTGGCAGGGAATCCTACGAGCAGTACTTC
CASSAGRESYEQYF
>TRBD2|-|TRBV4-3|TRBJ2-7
TGCGCCAGCAGCCCCCCGGGGGGGAAGACCCTCTACGAGCAGTACTTC
CASSPPGGKTLYEQYF